These 4 T cell receptor beta chains share one sample of origin, sequenced in a study of glioma-infiltrating T cells. Using RNA template, CDR3s of TCR alpha and beta were amplified with iRepertoire arm-PCR. TCRdb reanalysed the multiplex PCR reads using MiXCR and keeps one entry per CDR3 protein. The sample has 150,000 to 200,000 distinct CDR3 sequences, around 42% seen once. Specimen: glioma tissue, nonneoplastic brain tissue, or PBMCs (not recorded which). The receptors originated from a human donor with low-grade glioma or glioblastoma, undergoing nonglioma brain surgery, or in good health (not recorded which).

This clonotype has a single count. This clone may be a read error of a much larger clone one base away. V and J are TRBV18 and TRBJ2-7; 7 bases line up with TRBD1. The CDR3 is 12 amino acids. V shed 10 bases and J 4 bases; nucleotides not matched to a gene: 7. Looked up from germline, CDR1 is KGHSH and CDR2 is LQKENI. The CDR3 region has the DNA TGTGCCATCTCGTCGGGACAGTACGAGCAGTACTTC. This encodes CAISSGQYEQYF.

This clonotype was seen repeatedly, ten times or more. This chain links TRBV28 with TRBJ2-1; the match to TRBD1 covers 9 bases. There are 17 residues in the CDR3. J gave up 0 bases and V 2 bases, and 5 bases lay outside the gene matches. The germline V gene encodes CDR1 MDHEN and CDR2 SYDVKM. CDR3 sequence: CASSLSGTGPSYNEQFF. DNA of the CDR3: TGTGCCAGCAGTTTAAGTGGGACAGGGCCCTCCTACAATGAGCAGTTCTTC. The entire variable domain, with the rest obtained from reference TRBV28 and TRBJ2-1, is as follows: DVKVTQSSRYLVKRTGEKVFLECVQDMDHENMFWYRQDPGLGLRLIYFSYDVKMKEKGDIPEGYSVSREKKERFSLILESASTNQTSMYLCASSLSGTGPSYNEQFFGPGTRLTVL.

This clonotype was counted many times. The rearrangement joins TRBV10-3 to TRBJ2-7; D is undetermined. Trimming removed 9 bases from V and 5 bases from J, with 11 bases in between. The CDR3 length is 11 residues. Germline CDR1 is ENHRY and CDR2 is SYGVKD. CDR3 in amino acids: CAMGSIDEQYF. The CDR3 DNA follows: TGTGCCATGGGGTCAATCGACGAGCAGTACTTC.

The chain employs TRBV27 and TRBJ2-7; 9 positions match TRBD1. Germline CDR1 MNHEY, CDR2 SMNVEV (reference sequence). The CDR3 length is 14 residues. V was pared by 5 bases and J by 7 bases, with 9 bases of the junction left unmatched. The CDR3 bases are TGTGCCAGCAGTGAGTCCGGGACAGGGTCAGAGCAGTACTTC. Its protein is CASSESGTGSEQYF.